In this sample, the clone carrying this T cell receptor beta chain turned up many times. Using its own MiXCR run on the RT-PCR reads, TCRdb lists one record per CDR3 protein. The data show about 680,000 distinct CDR3 sequences, 11% to 15% seen once. Germline values: CDR1 ENHRY, CDR2 SYGVKD. V was trimmed by 5 bases and J by 2 bases, leaving 15 bases between them. This CDR3 is 16 amino acids long. The sequenced material came from memory CD4+ T cells from blood. The sequence was collected from a female donor in good health, serving as a healthy control. The chain links TRBV10-3 to TRBJ2-2; D not resolved. CDR3 protein: CAISRTEAINTGELFF. CDR3 coding DNA: TGTGCCATCAGTAGGACCGAAGCGATAAACACCGGGGAGCTGTTTTTT.